This entry describes one T cell receptor (beta chain). Germline CDR1 reads ENHRY; CDR2 reads SYGVKD. This CDR3 is built from 14 residues. The V and J ends lost 6 bases and 5 bases, in that order; junction bases with no gene match: 2. The data derive from a study of blood T cell repertoires in COVID-19. Overall study: COVID-19 samples, acute and convalescent, were from the United States, Italy and Spain. In each case, the material was cDNA or gDNA derived from T cells, B-cell-depleted T cells, or PBMCs.

Per the original data handling: Estimation of nucleated cell counts was performed using reference gene primer amplification. The repertoire was sequenced with immunoSEQ multiplex PCR; TCRdb's copy has only in-frame clones and lacks some. The DNA gave D and trimming, while V, J and clone size come from that table. This table holds about 150,000 clones, about 79% found once. This clonotype was obtained from a woman between 50 and 59 years old with acute or convalescent COVID-19. The sample consisted of peripheral blood. The chain carries TRBV10-3 and TRBJ1-6; 9 bases align to TRBD1. CDR3 nucleotides: TGTGCCATCAGGGGACAGGGCAATAATTCACCCCTCCACTTT. Translating it yields CAIRGQGNNSPLHF.